What follows are 10 T cell receptor beta chains derived from one specimen sequenced in a study of blood T cell repertoires in COVID-19. Data came from immunoSEQ multiplex PCR; TCRdb stores just in-frame clones and leaves some out. The sample comprises 540,000 or so clones, about 89% of which are singletons, and 7.5% to 9% rests with the top ten. The sequenced sample was peripheral blood. The receptors here all came from a woman between 50 and 59 years old with COVID-19, enrolled during active disease.

Regarding this clone: Within the sample, other DNA sequences also encode this same CDR3. The chain couples TRBV27 to TRBJ1-2; D ambiguous. Per the germline V gene, CDR1 is MNHEY and CDR2 is SMNVEV (reference sequence). Trimming took 5 bases from V and 8 from J, leaving 12 bases between them. The CDR3 is made up of 12 amino acids. CDR3 coding DNA: TGTGCCAGCAGTACGGGGTCCCGGGGCTACACCTTC. This codes for CASSTGSRGYTF.

This rearrangement joins TRBV3-1 (or the pseudogene TRBV3-2) to TRBJ2-5; possible D gene TRBD1, 6 bases. This CDR3 region has 14 residues. Germline V gene sequence: CDR1 LGHDT, CDR2 YNNKEL (reference sequence). V dropped 2 bases and J dropped 0 bases, with 7 bases sitting between them. CDR3 nucleotide sequence: TGTGCCAGCAGCCAACAGGGGTACCAAGAGACCCAGTACTTC. Amino acid sequence: CASSQQGYQETQYF.

V is TRBV10-2 and J is TRBJ2-1, with 8 bases aligning to TRBD1. With 6 bases clipped from V and 9 bases from J, the junction kept 13 bases outside the gene matches. The germline gives CDR1 WSHSY, CDR2 SAAADI. CDR3 length: 15 residues. In DNA form, the CDR3 reads TGCGCCAGCAGCCCGAGGAGGACAGGGAGGAGTGAGCAGTTCTTC. This codes for CASSPRRTGRSEQFF.

This clone occurred a few times. The chain recombines TRBV2 with TRBJ1-1; D may be TRBD1 (6 bases). The CDR3 runs 16 residues. Trimming removed 6 bases at V and 2 bases at J, with 19 bases between. CDR1 and CDR2 from the germline V gene are SNHLY and FYNNEI. In DNA form, the CDR3 reads TGTGCCAGCAGACTAGGAGGGGGGGCAGTAAACACTGAAGCTTTCTTT. As protein: CASRLGGGAVNTEAFF.

V and J are TRBV2 and TRBJ1-1; TRBD1 is a possible D gene (6 bases). This CDR3 has 15 amino acids. V lost 4 bases and J lost 7, with 19 bases in between. CDR1 SNHLY and CDR2 FYNNEI come from the germline V gene. The CDR3 sequence is CASSAGASGTFEAFF. The CDR3 region has the DNA TGTGCCAGCAGTGCAGGGGCCTCGGGGACGTTTGAAGCTTTCTTT.

CDR3 bases: TGCGCCAGCAGTTATGCCAAAGGGGGGGGCACTGAAGCTTTCTTT. Encoded protein: CASSYAKGGGTEAFF. The V gene is TRBV10-1, the J gene TRBJ1-1; D perhaps matches TRBD1 (6 bases). V lost 5 bases, J lost 4 bases, and 17 bases lay in between. The CDR3 sequence is 15 residues long. The germline V gene has CDR1 WNHNN and CDR2 SYGVQD (reference sequence).

As DNA, the CDR3 is TGTGCCAGTAGTGGGGACAGAGCCAACACTGAAGCTTTCTTT. Its translation is CASSGDRANTEAFF. The V call is TRBV19, the J call TRBJ1-1; 7 bases line up with TRBD1. The CDR3 runs 14 residues. Trimming cost V 5 bases and J 2 bases; bases outside gene matches: 5. The germline CDR1 and CDR2 sequences are LNHDA and SQIVND (reference sequence).

Of note for this clone: Additional DNA sequences in this sample encode the identical CDR3. This chain uses TRBV2 with TRBJ2-2; possible D gene TRBD1, 5 bases. V was trimmed by 2 bases and J by 3 bases, leaving 7 bases between them. The CDR3 runs to 14 residues. Germline assignment: CDR1 SNHLY and CDR2 FYNNEI. CDR3 nucleotides: TGTGCCAGCAGTGAACAGGGCGACACCGGGGAGCTGTTTTTT. Its protein product is CASSEQGDTGELFF. Full variable domain (missing parts from reference TRBV2 and TRBJ2-2): EPEVTQTPSHQVTQMGQEVILRCVPISNHLYFYWYRQILGQKVEFLVSFYNNEISEKSEIFDDQFSVERPDGSNFTLKIRSTKLEDSAMYFCASSEQGDTGELFFGEGSRLTVL.

This clone was detected only once. The sample has other DNA sequences that encode this CDR3 too. This chain connects TRBV5-4 to TRBJ1-2; D is unresolved. CDR1 is SGHNT, CDR2 YYREEE, per germline (reference sequence). This CDR3 is 13 amino acids long. Trimming stripped 0 bases from V and 3 bases from J, with 6 bases between. As DNA, the CDR3 is TGTGCCAGCAGCTTGGACCGAGACTATGGCTACACCTTC. It yields the protein CASSLDRDYGYTF.

The V and J genes are TRBV2 and TRBJ1-6, with TRBD1 as a possible D gene (6 bases). Per the germline V gene, CDR1 is SNHLY and CDR2 is FYNNEI. The V end was cut by 5 bases, the J end by 5 bases, with 13 bases between. The CDR3 extends over 15 amino acids. CDR3 bases: TGTGCCAGCAGTCTGGACAGAGGGAATAATTCACCCCTCCACTTT. The encoded protein is CASSLDRGNNSPLHF. Filled out from reference TRBV2 and TRBJ1-6, the complete variable domain reads EPEVTQTPSHQVTQMGQEVILRCVPISNHLYFYWYRQILGQKVEFLVSFYNNEISEKSEIFDDQFSVERPDGSNFTLKIRSTKLEDSAMYFCASSLDRGNNSPLHFGNGTRLTVT.